Following are 24 T cell receptor beta chains from one sample sequenced in a study of CD8+ T cells in alopecia areata. Sequencing used cDNA as its template, made by extracting RNA and reverse transcribing it. Using immunoSEQ multiplex PCR, the repertoire was profiled, and TCRdb retains in-frame clones only, with some absent. The sample has 150,000 to 200,000 clones; around three fifths are singletons. Noted treatment: oral pan-JAK inhibitor, 5-10 mg twice daily. Specimen: CD4+ T cells sorted from blood, collected at week 24, from a patient treated with tofacitinib. Source of these receptors: a human donor with alopecia areata.

The CDR3 loop is CASSPKGQGDVEKLFF. In nucleotides, the CDR3 is TGTGCCAGCAGCCCGAAGGGACAGGGGGACGTCGAAAAACTGTTTTTT. The rearrangement uses TRBV9 and TRBJ1-4; 11 nucleotides agree with TRBD1. V dropped 4 bases and J dropped 8; count of bases not matched to a gene: 10. Germline assignment: CDR1 SGDLS and CDR2 YYNGEE. The CDR3 is made up of 16 amino acids.

The chain joins TRBV6-5 to TRBJ1-1; 9 positions agree with TRBD1. This CDR3 spans 13 amino acids. Trimming took 11 bases from V and 4 from J; bases not matched to a gene: 8. The germline CDR1 and CDR2 sequences are MNHEY and SVGAGI. The CDR3, as DNA: TGTGCCGGGGCGACAGGGGGTGTCACTGAAGCTTTCTTT. Protein product: CAGATGGVTEAFF.

The chain has TRBV15 and TRBJ2-7, with D possibly called TRBD1 or TRBD2 (5 bases each). V gave up 3 bases and J gave up 6 bases, with 12 bases separating them. The length of the CDR3 is 13 residues. In germline, CDR1 is LNHNV, CDR2 YYDKDF (reference sequence). CDR3 amino acids: CATSSVRGAEQYF. CDR3 nucleotide sequence: TGTGCCACCAGCAGTGTCCGAGGGGCCGAGCAGTACTTC.

This clone came up a few times. This chain connects TRBV11-2 to TRBJ1-4; D remains unclear. V dropped 3 bases and J dropped 7 bases, with 12 bases sitting between them. From germline, CDR1 is SGHAT and CDR2 FQNNGV. This CDR3 region has 14 residues. The CDR3 nucleotides are TGTGCCAGCAGCTTCCCCAAGGCGGGTGAAAAACTGTTTTTT. Its protein is CASSFPKAGEKLFF.

The chain employs TRBV25-1 and TRBJ1-2; D perhaps matches TRBD1 (6 bases). CDR3 length: 15 residues. The V end lost 0 bases, the J end lost 8 bases, and 16 bases lay between the germline ends. The germline gives CDR1 MGHDK, CDR2 SYGVNS. The CDR3 nucleotides read TGTGCCAGCAGTGAATACGGGGGCCCACTAGACGGCTACACCTTC. Protein sequence: CASSEYGGPLDGYTF.

The chain employs TRBV29-1 and TRBJ1-5; 7 bases are a match to TRBD1. The ends lost 4 bases at V and 3 bases at J; junction bases unmatched: 9. CDR3 length: 15 amino acids. CDR1 and CDR2 from the germline V gene are SQVTM and ANQGSEA. The CDR3 spells CSVASGTAYNQPQHF. The CDR3 DNA is TGCAGCGTTGCTTCCGGGACAGCGTACAATCAGCCCCAGCATTTT.

The rearrangement links TRBV29-1 to TRBJ2-5, with TRBD2 matching 16 bases. Germline V gene sequence: CDR1 SQVTM, CDR2 ANQGSEA. CDR3 length: 15 residues. The V gene end was trimmed by 2 bases and the J gene end by 7 bases; junction bases not matched to a gene: 4. The CDR3 bases are TGCAGCGTTGAATCGGGACTAGCGGGGGGGCGGACCCAGTACTTC. As protein: CSVESGLAGGRTQYF. Full variable domain (remainder filled in from reference TRBV29-1 and TRBJ2-5): SAVISQKPSRDICQRGTSLTIQCQVDSQVTMMFWYRQQPGQSLTLIATANQGSEATYESGFVIDKFPISRPNLTFSTLTVSNMSPEDSSIYLCSVESGLAGGRTQYFGPGTRLLVL.

In DNA, the CDR3 is TGCAGCGTTGGGGCCACAGGGGGCACCGGGGAGCTGTTTTTT. Its protein product is CSVGATGGTGELFF. V and J are TRBV29-1 and TRBJ2-2, with TRBD1 matching over 8 bases. This CDR3 region has 14 residues. V was clipped by 4 bases and J by 4 bases; unmatched bases: 5. Germline V CDR1 and CDR2: SQVTM, ANQGSEA.

The rearrangement joins TRBV2 to TRBJ1-4, with D perhaps TRBD1 (5 bases). Deletions cut 6 bases from V and 4 bases from J, with 15 bases between. Germline V gene lookup returns CDR1 SNHLY and CDR2 FYNNEI. The CDR3 has 15 residues. This chain's CDR3 is CASRLLGHVNEKLFF. The CDR3 nucleotides read TGTGCCAGCAGATTATTAGGACACGTTAATGAAAAACTGTTTTTT.

The genes are TRBV7-8 and TRBJ2-3; D gene unclear. Germline CDR1 and CDR2: SGHVS and FQNEAQ. V lost 5 bases, J lost 1 base, and 10 bases lay in between. This CDR3 spans 14 amino acids. The CDR3 loop is CASSLRSGTDTQYF. The CDR3 DNA reads as TGTGCCAGCAGCCTCAGGTCCGGCACAGATACGCAGTATTTT.

This clone was counted a few times. V and J are TRBV5-1 and TRBJ1-6; TRBD1 aligns across 8 bases. CDR3 length: 15 residues. The trim removed 0 bases at V and 10 bases at J, leaving 6 bases unmatched. The germline V gene encodes CDR1 SGHRS and CDR2 YFSETQ. The DNA of the CDR3 is TGCGCCAGCAGCTTGGAGTCAGGGGGCCGATCACCCCTCCACTTT. Translated, it gives CASSLESGGRSPLHF. Filled out from reference TRBV5-1 and TRBJ1-6, the complete variable domain reads KAGVTQTPRYLIKTRGQQVTLSCSPISGHRSVSWYQQTPGQGLQFLFEYFSETQRNKGNFPGRFSGRQFSNSRSEMNVSTLELGDSALYLCASSLESGGRSPLHFGNGTRLTVT.

V gene TRBV6-5 combines with J gene TRBJ1-4; TRBD1 aligns across 7 bases. The CDR3 has 12 residues. V was pared by 2 bases and J by 12 bases, with 3 bases of the junction left unmatched. Germline V gene sequence: CDR1 MNHEY, CDR2 SVGAGI. The CDR3 spells CASSYRTGELFF. The CDR3 nucleotides read TGTGCCAGCAGTTACCGAACAGGGGAACTGTTTTTT.

The J gene is TRBJ1-1, the V gene TRBV10-3; D perhaps matches TRBD1 (6 bases). Deletions cut 4 bases from V and 1 base from J, with 13 bases between. The CDR3 contains 15 residues. Germline V gene lookup returns CDR1 ENHRY and CDR2 SYGVKD. The CDR3 DNA reads TGTGCCATCAGTGGGGGGAAACAGGGGAACACTGAAGCTTTCTTT. Encoded protein: CAISGGKQGNTEAFF.

The chain recombines TRBV7-9 with TRBJ2-5; tentatively, D is TRBD2 (6 bases). V was shortened by 5 bases and J by 4 bases, with 14 bases between the two germline ends. Germline CDR1 SEHNR, CDR2 FQNEAQ (reference sequence). The CDR3 spans 14 residues. The CDR3 nucleotides read TGTGCCAGCAGCGCCCAGGCGGGACGAGAGACCCAGTACTTC. It translates to CASSAQAGRETQYF.

V usage is TRBV29-1 and J usage is TRBJ2-1; 8 bases are a match to TRBD2. CDR3 length: 13 residues. V shed 6 bases and J 6 bases; nucleotides not matched to a gene: 7. CDR1 and CDR2 (germline): SQVTM, ANQGSEA. This chain's CDR3 is CSVGTRLVNEQFF. CDR3 DNA sequence: TGCAGCGTCGGGACTAGGTTGGTCAATGAGCAGTTCTTC.

This clone was seen more than once but under ten times. The V gene is TRBV21-1, the J gene TRBJ2-5; the table calls TRBD2, which could not be checked here. TRBV21-1 is described as a pseudogene. There are 17 residues in the CDR3. The CDR3 loop reads CASSKGGPQYRGETQYF. The DNA of the CDR3 is TGTGCCAGCAGCAAGGGTGGGCCGCAATACCGGGGAGAGACCCAGTACTTC.

This chain links TRBV15 with TRBJ1-2; D ambiguous. This CDR3 has 15 amino acids. Germline V gene data show CDR1 as LNHNV and CDR2 as YYDKDF (reference sequence). Trimming took off 0 bases at V and 4 bases at J, with 12 bases between the two ends. In DNA form, the CDR3 reads TGTGCCACCAGCAGAGATCGTAGCGTCCTCTATGGCTACACCTTC. This translates into CATSRDRSVLYGYTF.

The chain joins TRBV18 to TRBJ1-2; tentative D call: TRBD1 (6 bases). CDR1 is KGHSH, CDR2 LQKENI, per germline. V lost 2 bases to trimming and J lost 4 bases, with 23 bases between them. The CDR3 is 18 amino acids. The CDR3 nucleotides read TGTGCCAGCTCACCAAATCAACTTAAGAACAGGGACACCTATGGCTACACCTTC. Protein sequence: CASSPNQLKNRDTYGYTF.

The V and J genes are TRBV10-3 and TRBJ2-7, with D unclear. Germline-derived CDR1 and CDR2 are ENHRY and SYGVKD. Trimming removed 5 bases from V and 7 bases from J, with 9 bases in between. This CDR3 has 11 residues. The DNA of the CDR3 is TGTGCCATCAGTCTTTCGAGGGAGCAGTACTTC. It specifies CAISLSREQYF.

The chain employs TRBV30 and TRBJ1-2; D is ambiguous. Trimming left V 4 bases short and J 2 bases short, with 11 bases between. The germline gives CDR1 GTSNPN, CDR2 SVGIG (reference sequence). The CDR3 sequence is 13 residues long. CDR3 region: CAWNPGMNYGYTF. For the CDR3, the DNA is TGTGCCTGGAACCCGGGGATGAACTATGGCTACACCTTC. Combining the CDR3 with reference TRBV30 and TRBJ1-2 gives the whole variable domain SQTIHQWPATLVQPVGSPLSLECTVEGTSNPNLYWYRQAAGRGLQLLFYSVGIGQISSEVPQNLSASRPQDRQFILSSKKLLLSDSGFYLCAWNPGMNYGYTFGSGTRLTVV.

This clone was picked up a small number of times. This is likely a read error, given that the CDR3 carries no conserved phenylalanine or tryptophan at its end. It is unclear where the CDR3 begins or ends on the DNA, so no DNA is shown, and the CDR3 is as TCRdb lists it. The chain combines TRBV6-1 with TRBJ2-4; whether TRBD1, the table's D call, matches the DNA was not checked. With termini counted, the CDR3 has 12 amino acids. The V gene's germline CDR1 is MNHNS and CDR2 SASEGT. The CDR3 protein is CASSEIETGHLL.

This chain links TRBV2 with TRBJ1-2, with 7 bases matching TRBD1. V trimming: 7 bases; J trimming: 0 bases; junction bases outside the gene matches: 8. This CDR3 comprises 15 residues. The germline CDR1 and CDR2 sequences are SNHLY and FYNNEI. The CDR3 sequence is CASIRGTATNYGYTF. CDR3 DNA sequence: TGTGCCAGCATAAGGGGGACAGCCACTAACTATGGCTACACCTTC.

The chain couples TRBV29-1 to TRBJ1-2, with D possibly matching TRBD1 (6 bases). Trimming removed 4 bases at V and 2 bases at J, with 14 bases between. From germline, CDR1 is SQVTM and CDR2 ANQGSEA. CDR3 length: 14 residues. The CDR3 is CSVGIGGRNYGYTF. The CDR3 bases are TGCAGCGTTGGGATAGGGGGGCGCAACTATGGCTACACCTTC.

J is TRBJ2-7 and V is TRBV7-9; a weak D match, TRBD1 (5 bases). Per the germline V gene, CDR1 is SEHNR and CDR2 is FQNEAQ (reference sequence). The CDR3 runs 12 residues. V was clipped by 1 base and J by 6 bases, with 7 bases between them. The chain's CDR3 is CASSLGGGEQYF. The CDR3 DNA follows: TGTGCCAGCAGCTTAGGGGGCGGCGAGCAGTACTTC.